This T cell receptor beta chain was obtained from a study of blood T cell repertoires in COVID-19 (dated by TCRdb to about 2020). Broadly, across the study: Samples from collaborators originated in the United States, Italy and Spain and spanned both the acute and convalescent phases of COVID-19. The prospective study material was composed of cDNA or gDNA derived from T cells, B-cell-depleted T cells, or PBMCs. Deeply sampled blood TCRbeta repertoires from subjects exposed to, actively infected with, or recovered from COVID-19 were included in the dataset. The repertoires were released in a freely available public database meant as a resource for research on the immune response to SARS-CoV-2. The samples were drawn from the first 160 participants of the ongoing ImmuneRACE study and from about 1,200 subjects provided by 6 global collaborators. Nearly every sample came with metadata listing a de-identified subject ID, COVID-19 status, age in years and sex. Where available, HLA class I and class II types were obtained from metadata supplied by the sample provider rather than from assay-based typing. What the work shows at the level of the full study, not this receptor alone: How much clinical and demographic metadata was included differed by source and by participant, and the metadata was provided uncurated.

Deletion took 3 bases off V and 2 bases off J, with a span of 5 bases between the germline ends. Counted from cysteine to phenylalanine, this CDR3 has 13 amino acids. The read is trimmed to its CDR3 DNA, 39 bases read in frame from base 1. CDR1 and CDR2 (SEHNR, FQNEAQ) derive from the germline V gene (reference sequence). Each collaborating institution followed its own protocols to collect whole blood in K2EDTA tubes. Collaborator samples were shipped for TCRbeta analysis as frozen whole blood, isolated PBMCs, or DNA extracted from either sample type. The immunoSEQ Assay, a bias-controlled multiplex PCR, was used to amplify TCRbeta CDR3 regions from genomic DNA. Per the original workflow: Within the assay, amplification of reference gene primers was used to estimate how many nucleated cells each sample contained. To quantify the absolute abundance of each unique TCRbeta CDR3 rearrangement, sequence reads were collapsed and filtered. Productive Simpson clonality was computed per sample as the square root of Simpson's diversity index over productive rearrangements. TCRdb's version of the immuneACCESS table is confined to in-frame rearrangements and falls short of the full clone set. An unresolved V gene accounts for under half of the shortfall where checked; the remainder is of unknown origin. Clone size and the V and J calls come from that table; the DNA yielded D and trimming. The sample data list over 130,000 clones, and around 89% of these were observed just once. Roughly 28% of the sample rests with the top ten.

Turning to this clone: It lacks a known antigen. Per-base qualities were not stored, and no clone one base away is much larger.

This TCR was recovered from a human donor in a cohort sampled during active COVID-19. The sequenced material came from peripheral blood. The sequence links TRBV7-9 to TRBJ1-3; the D gene lacks a confident call. CDR3 reads: CASSFGPGNTIYF. The DNA sequence is TGTGCCAGCAGCTTTGGGCCTGGAAACACCATATATTTT. Here the CDR3 is joined to the reference TRBV7-9 and TRBJ1-3 genes, and the full variable domain is: DTGVSQNPRHKITKRGQNVTFRCDPISEHNRLYWYRQTLGQGPEFLTYFQNEAQLEKSRLLSDRFSAERPKGSFSTLEIQRTEQGDSAMYLCASSFGPGNTIYFGEGSWLTVV.